These 25 T cell receptor beta chains share one sample of origin, sequenced in a study of metastatic and nonmetastatic thyroid tumors. Patients were all untreated before their thyroid surgery. TCRdb reprocessed the PCR reads using MiXCR. The sample consists of some 86,000 clones, approximately 12% of them appearing once. The sequenced material came from tumor tissue. All receptors come from a female donor with papillary thyroid cancer or a benign thyroid nodule (not recorded which). Some clones in this sample may be carry-over from other donors' samples.

This clone has a handful of counts. The chain recombines TRBV4-2 with TRBJ2-1; 8 bases map to TRBD2. CDR1 is LGHNA and CDR2 is YNFKEQ in the germline V gene. CDR3 length: 15 amino acids. V dropped 4 bases and J dropped 3; count of bases not matched to a gene: 5. For the CDR3, the DNA is TGTGCCAGCAGCCCGCCGGGAGGGCGCTACAATGAGCAGTTCTTC. Amino acids: CASSPPGGRYNEQFF.

This clone was seen ten or more times. V and J are TRBV5-1 and TRBJ2-4, with 13 bases identical to TRBD2. V was pared by 4 bases and J by 3 bases, with 7 bases of the junction left unmatched. The germline gives CDR1 SGHRS, CDR2 YFSETQ. The CDR3 has 17 residues. For the CDR3, the DNA is TGCGCCAGCAGCAACGGACTAGCGGGAGACAGCAAAAACATTCAGTACTTC. This encodes CASSNGLAGDSKNIQYF.

In its sample, this clone was seen many times. This chain uses TRBV4-2 with TRBJ2-7, with 7 positions matching TRBD2. The germline CDR1 and CDR2 sequences are LGHNA and YNFKEQ. Trimming removed 4 bases from V and 4 bases from J; junction bases left unmatched: 4. This CDR3 has 13 amino acids. The DNA of the CDR3 is TGTGCCAGCAGCCCCCTCGGGGGGTACGAGCAGTACTTC. Protein: CASSPLGGYEQYF.

In its sample, this clone was seen many times. The chain employs TRBV6-1 and TRBJ2-4, with 8 positions matching TRBD2. The V and J ends lost 8 bases and 8 bases, in that order; junction bases with no gene match: 17. CDR3 size: 16 residues. Germline CDR1 MNHNS, CDR2 SASEGT. The CDR3 coding sequence is TGTGCCAGCGGCTCACCGGGACTAGGGTCGTCGGACATTCAGTACTTC. Translation gives CASGSPGLGSSDIQYF.

This clone was counted between two and nine times. Other DNA sequences in the sample encode the same CDR3. The genes are TRBV18 and TRBJ2-1; possibly TRBD2 for D (6 bases). CDR3 length: 16 amino acids. CDR1 and CDR2 from the germline V gene are KGHSH and LQKENI. Trimming stripped 3 bases from V and 6 bases from J, with 18 bases between. DNA for the CDR3: TGTGCCAGCTCACCTGCCGGGACTCCCCGGGGCAATGAGCAGTTCTTC. This encodes CASSPAGTPRGNEQFF.

In its sample, this clone was seen many times. The rearrangement uses TRBV12-3 or TRBV12-4 and TRBJ2-7, with 8 bases aligning to TRBD2. V gave up 4 bases and J gave up 4 bases; unmatched junction bases: 12. The CDR3 runs 16 residues. CDR3 protein: CASSSRPVAGTYEQYF. CDR3 nucleotides: TGTGCCAGCAGTTCGAGGCCGGTAGCGGGGACGTACGAGCAGTACTTC.

This clone appeared a few times. This chain joins TRBV7-2 and TRBJ1-2, with a tentative D call TRBD1 (5 bases). Trimming removed 6 bases at V and 4 bases at J, with 9 bases between. There are 12 residues in the CDR3. Germline V gene data show CDR1 as SGHTA and CDR2 as FQGNSA. The CDR3 reads CASRGRSYGYTF. Here the CDR3 DNA reads TGTGCCAGCAGGGGACGGTCCTATGGCTACACCTTC.

This clone was observed many times. This CDR3 is CASSLSGGGATNEKLFF. CDR3 DNA: TGTGCCAGCAGTTTATCAGGCGGGGGGGCCACTAATGAAAAACTGTTTTTT. This rearrangement joins TRBV27 to TRBJ1-4; D is perhaps TRBD1 (6 bases). The CDR3 loop spans 17 amino acids. The V gene lost 0 bases and the J gene lost 2 bases, with 13 bases spanning the gap. Germline V lookup: CDR1 MNHEY, CDR2 SMNVEV (reference sequence).

V gene TRBV6-1 combines with J gene TRBJ1-6, with D hard to call. From germline, CDR1 is MNHNS and CDR2 SASEGT. Trimming shortened V by 2 bases and J by 6 bases, and 8 bases separated the two germline ends. The CDR3 totals 14 residues. CDR3 protein: CASSEKRINSPLHF. The CDR3 region has the DNA TGTGCCAGCAGTGAAAAACGGATTAATTCACCCCTCCACTTT.

This clone occurred a few times. A much bigger clone sits one base away, suggesting this may be a read error. The genes are TRBV6-1 and TRBJ2-3; 7 bases fit TRBD1. The germline V gene encodes CDR1 MNHNS and CDR2 SASEGT. V was pared by 6 bases and J by 6 bases, with 12 bases of the junction left unmatched. There are 15 residues in the CDR3. The CDR3 protein is CASRPTGAHTDTQYF. Written as DNA, the CDR3 is TGTGCCAGCAGACCCACAGGGGCCCACACGGATACGCAGTATTTT.

Points on this clone: A junction end diverges from the germline sequence, so it may reflect a read error. This chain uses TRBV11-1 with TRBJ2-3, with TRBD2 matching over 15 bases. This CDR3 spans 18 amino acids. Germline loops: CDR1 SGHAT, CDR2 FQDESV (reference sequence). The CDR3 protein is CASSAGLAGGPSTYTQYF. CDR3 DNA: TGTGCCAGCAGCGCCGGACTAGCGGGAGGGCCCTCCACATATACGCAGTATTTT.

This clone was seen many times. CDR3 DNA: TGTGCCAGTAGTATCAAGAACACCATATATTTT. This encodes CASSIKNTIYF. The chain links TRBV19 to TRBJ1-3; D is unresolved. Germline CDR1 and CDR2: LNHDA and SQIVND (reference sequence). The CDR3 has 11 residues. V was shortened by 3 bases and J by 7 bases, with 4 bases between the two germline ends.

This clone appeared many times. CDR3 sequence reads: CASIRTYGYTF. The CDR3 DNA is TGTGCCAGCATCCGGACCTATGGCTACACCTTC. The chain uses TRBV6-1 and TRBJ1-2; no clear D gene. This CDR3 has 11 amino acids. V was cut by 7 bases and J by 4 bases, with 7 bases left in between. From germline, CDR1 is MNHNS and CDR2 SASEGT.

This clone was picked up many times. The chain carries TRBV2 and TRBJ1-6; 9 bases agree with TRBD1. The V and J ends lost 1 base and 5 bases, in that order; junction bases with no gene match: 3. Germline V gives CDR1 SNHLY, CDR2 FYNNEI. The CDR3 contains 16 residues. CDR3 in amino acids: CASSEEGTGHNSPLHF. The CDR3, as DNA: TGTGCCAGCAGTGAAGAGGGGACAGGGCATAATTCACCCCTCCACTTT.

This clone was observed at least ten times. The CDR3 loop is CASSESGLAGNEQYF. The CDR3, as DNA: TGTGCCAGCAGTGAATCAGGGCTAGCGGGTAACGAGCAGTACTTC. V gene TRBV25-1 combines with J gene TRBJ2-7; 8 positions match TRBD2. Germline CDR1 reads MGHDK; CDR2 reads SYGVNS. The CDR3 sequence is 15 residues long. After removal of 1 base from V and 5 bases from J, the junction contained 7 bases not matched to a gene.

There are many counts of this clone. The V gene is TRBV5-1, the J gene TRBJ2-7; a weak D match, TRBD1 (6 bases). In germline, CDR1 is SGHRS, CDR2 YFSETQ. The CDR3 extends over 15 amino acids. Trimming removed 5 bases at V and 0 bases at J, with 15 bases between. The CDR3 sequence is CASRHRDTSSYEQYF. The DNA for the CDR3 is TGCGCCAGCAGACATCGGGACACAAGCTCCTACGAGCAGTACTTC.

This clone came up many times. V gene TRBV28 combines with J gene TRBJ1-6; D remains unclear. V lost 3 bases to trimming and J lost 7 bases, with 16 bases between them. Per the germline V gene, CDR1 is MDHEN and CDR2 is SYDVKM. This CDR3 region has 16 residues. CDR3 loop: CASSFVSGLLNSPLHF. CDR3 in DNA: TGTGCCAGCAGTTTCGTGTCAGGCCTTTTGAATTCACCCCTCCACTTT.

This clone was recorded many times. The rearrangement joins TRBV28 to TRBJ1-5; 7 bases map to TRBD1. Germline CDR1 reads MDHEN; CDR2 reads SYDVKM. The CDR3 spans 14 residues. J gave up 7 bases and V 5 bases, and 8 bases lay outside the gene matches. The CDR3 here is CASSPDRVGQPQHF. CDR3 bases: TGTGCCAGCAGTCCCGACAGGGTAGGCCAGCCCCAGCATTTT. The full variable domain, rest sourced from reference TRBV28 and TRBJ1-5, is DVKVTQSSRYLVKRTGEKVFLECVQDMDHENMFWYRQDPGLGLRLIYFSYDVKMKEKGDIPEGYSVSREKKERFSLILESASTNQTSMYLCASSPDRVGQPQHFGDGTRLSIL.

This clone was detected a few times. V is TRBV5-6 and J is TRBJ2-3, with D possibly being TRBD1 (6 bases). V lost 4 bases to trimming and J lost 2 bases, with 17 bases between them. CDR1 and CDR2 from the germline V gene are SGHDT and YYEEEE. The CDR3 spans 16 residues. The CDR3 region is CASSPGYREITDTQYF. Written as DNA, the CDR3 is TGTGCCAGCAGCCCCGGATACAGGGAAATCACAGATACGCAGTATTTT.

This clone has a count of ten or more. This chain links TRBV12-3 or TRBV12-4 with TRBJ2-1, with TRBD2 matching over 12 bases. The CDR3 loop spans 14 amino acids. V lost 6 bases, J lost 9 bases, and 6 bases stayed unmatched. CDR3 protein: CASSLTSGSGEQFF. DNA for the CDR3: TGTGCCAGCAGCTTGACTAGCGGGAGCGGTGAGCAGTTCTTC.

V usage is TRBV5-1 and J usage is TRBJ1-4, with a possible D match to TRBD1 (6 bases). The V end was cut by 5 bases, the J end by 0 bases, with 11 bases between. This CDR3 is 15 amino acids long. The V gene's germline CDR1 is SGHRS and CDR2 YFSETQ. The CDR3: CASSPGHTTNEKLFF. The CDR3, as DNA: TGCGCCAGCAGTCCGGGACATACAACTAATGAAAAACTGTTTTTT.

Note on this clone: No DNA is shown, since the ends of the CDR3 on it are uncertain; the CDR3 is the one TCRdb lists. The CDR3 sequence is CASILLPGTGKIIHPSTF. The chain recombines TRBV6-2 or TRBV6-3 with TRBJ1-6; the listed D gene, TRBD1, was not tested against the DNA. The CDR3 is 18 residues long, counting both termini. Per the germline V gene, CDR1 is MNHEY and CDR2 is SVGEGT.

This clone was counted at least ten times. The chain uses TRBV2 and TRBJ2-7; D uncertain. The V gene's germline CDR1 is SNHLY and CDR2 FYNNEI. V lost 2 bases and J lost 0, with 8 bases in between. This CDR3 contains 14 residues. The CDR3, as DNA: TGTGCCAGCAGTGAAAACAGAGACTCCTACGAGCAGTACTTC. Its protein is CASSENRDSYEQYF. Full variable domain (missing parts from reference TRBV2 and TRBJ2-7): EPEVTQTPSHQVTQMGQEVILRCVPISNHLYFYWYRQILGQKVEFLVSFYNNEISEKSEIFDDQFSVERPDGSNFTLKIRSTKLEDSAMYFCASSENRDSYEQYFGPGTRLTVT.

This clone was picked up a small number of times. This may come from a read error, since a much larger clone is one base off. V and J are TRBV20-1 and TRBJ2-7; a possible D gene is TRBD2 (6 bases). CDR1 is DFQATT and CDR2 is SNEGSKA in the germline V gene (reference sequence). V lost 4 bases, J lost 5 bases, and 15 bases lay in between. This CDR3 region has 13 residues. Here the CDR3 reads CSATGLFRNEQYF. The CDR3 bases are TGCAGTGCTACGGGACTCTTTAGGAACGAGCAGTACTTC.

Many counts were recorded for this clone. The rearrangement uses TRBV6-1 and TRBJ1-5; D unclear. The CDR3 covers 14 residues. V was shortened by 7 bases and J by 5 bases, with 15 bases between the two germline ends. CDR1 and CDR2 from the germline V gene are MNHNS and SASEGT. CDR3 loop: CASTYSLAYQPQHF. CDR3 bases: TGTGCCAGCACGTACAGTCTAGCGTATCAGCCCCAGCATTTT.